The present T cell receptor (beta chain) was sequenced within a study of shared clonotypes between healthy human individuals. At the level of the study: CD4 naive cells filled three plates per donor, CD4 memory three, CD8 naive two and CD8 memory one. The study's findings and limits: When naive CD4 clonotypes were compared across several donors, around 4.6% were shared.

Generated by immunoSEQ multiplex PCR, the TCRdb table keeps only in-frame clones and is missing some. The data hold nearly 1 million clones, with 70% to 85% observed a single time. This clone was detected only once. Its specificity is unknown. Healthy adults negative for HIV, lacking recent acute infections or vaccinations, served as donors. There were only Caucasian adults among the donors, and all lived in Nashville, Tennessee. This TCR derives from a young man in good health. The sample was memory CD4+ T cells sorted from blood. Specified subset: CD45RA-negative fraction.

The CDR3 here is CASTRVPNTEAFF. DNA of the CDR3: TGTGCCAGTACCCGGGTCCCTAACACTGAAGCTTTCTTT. The genes are TRBV13 and TRBJ1-1; D ambiguous. The CDR3 length is 13 residues. Trimming cost V 9 bases and J 2 bases, with 13 bases left between them. Germline CDR1 is PRHDT and CDR2 is FYEKMQ (reference sequence).